The 13 T cell receptor beta chains listed next were all sequenced from one sample in a study of T cell responses to AZD1222 COVID-19 vaccine (dated by TCRdb to the early 2020s). Library generation was performed with the immunoSEQ multiplex PCR assay. The source is immuneACCESS, and TCRdb retained only in-frame sequences with V and J called. Part of the clones is not carried over; for the studies checked, unresolved V genes explain less than half of this, and the remainder is unexplained. For this sample the table gives about 97,000 clones, of which about 90% were detected only once. The biggest ten clones account for approximately 16% of the sample. The sample's time point, from its label and the paper: baseline before first vaccination. The sequences come from peripheral blood, collected on day 0 of AZD1222 vaccination. Source of these receptors: an adult in good health.

This chain links TRBV28 with TRBJ2-3, with 8 positions matching TRBD2. The CDR3 is 17 residues long. CDR1 MDHEN and CDR2 SYDVKM come from the germline V gene. V lost 6 bases and J lost 8; bases outside the gene matches: 19. CDR3 amino acids: CASSPGGRGLFVGTQYF. The CDR3 DNA reads as TGTGCCAGCAGCCCGGGAGGGCGGGGGCTCTTTGTAGGTACGCAGTATTTT.

The rearrangement joins TRBV27 to TRBJ1-2; D not resolved. Germline CDR1 MNHEY, CDR2 SMNVEV (reference sequence). Trimming removed 6 bases from V and 0 bases from J, with 5 bases in between. The CDR3 sequence is 12 residues long. The DNA of the CDR3 is TGTGCCAGCAGCCAGTCTAACTATGGCTACACCTTC. Its translation is CASSQSNYGYTF.

CDR3 in DNA: TGCGCCAGCAGACAGACACCCGCTGGCACTGAAGCTTTCTTT. It is translated as CASRQTPAGTEAFF. The chain has TRBV5-1 and TRBJ1-1; unclear D gene. Trimming removed 5 bases at V and 4 bases at J, with 15 bases between. Germline V gene sequence: CDR1 SGHRS, CDR2 YFSETQ. The CDR3 is 14 amino acids. The variable domain in full, completed from reference TRBV5-1 and TRBJ1-1, reads KAGVTQTPRYLIKTRGQQVTLSCSPISGHRSVSWYQQTPGQGLQFLFEYFSETQRNKGNFPGRFSGRQFSNSRSEMNVSTLELGDSALYLCASRQTPAGTEAFFGQGTRLTVV.

The V call is TRBV3-1 (or the pseudogene TRBV3-2), the J call TRBJ2-7; the D is unclear. CDR3 length: 15 amino acids. The germline CDR1 and CDR2 sequences are LGHDT and YNNKEL (reference sequence). Trimming left V 0 bases short and J 6 bases short, with 15 bases between. CDR3: CASSQDFGRRSEQYF. The CDR3 nucleotides read TGTGCCAGCAGCCAAGATTTTGGCAGGCGTTCCGAGCAGTACTTC.

This rearrangement joins TRBV30 to TRBJ1-5, with D maybe TRBD1 (6 bases). The CDR3 length is 13 residues. The germline V gene encodes CDR1 GTSNPN and CDR2 SVGIG (reference sequence). Trimming cost V 5 bases and J 3 bases, with 11 bases left between them. CDR3: CAWDQGYNQPQHF. CDR3 DNA: TGTGCCTGGGACCAGGGGTACAATCAGCCCCAGCATTTT.

This chain uses TRBV5-1 with TRBJ2-1, with D hard to call. Between the trimmed V and J ends, which lost 0 bases and 6 bases, there was a span of 7 bases. Per germline, CDR1 SGHRS and CDR2 YFSETQ. The CDR3 consists of 13 residues. The CDR3 spells CASSLGQLNEQFF. The CDR3 coding sequence is TGCGCCAGCAGCTTGGGTCAGCTCAATGAGCAGTTCTTC.

CDR3 nucleotides: TGTGCCAGCAGTCCTATCTTCGCGAACACCGGGGAGCTGTTTTTT. Its protein product is CASSPIFANTGELFF. The chain employs TRBV4-2 and TRBJ2-2; D is undetermined. With 6 bases removed from V and 0 bases from J, the gap between germline ends came to 11 bases. Germline CDR1 and CDR2: LGHNA and YNFKEQ. The CDR3 length is 15 residues.

The chain carries TRBV6-5 and TRBJ1-5, with D tentatively TRBD1 (6 bases). The germline V gene encodes CDR1 MNHEY and CDR2 SVGAGI. The CDR3 extends over 13 amino acids. Trimming cost V 5 bases and J 8 bases, with 13 bases left between them. This CDR3 reads CASSIQGLEPQHF. The CDR3 DNA is TGTGCCAGCAGTATACAGGGTCTTGAGCCCCAGCATTTT.

This CDR3 is CTSLRHEQYF. CDR3 DNA: TGCACCAGCCTCCGCCACGAGCAGTACTTC. The gene calls are TRBV1 and TRBJ2-7. TRBV1 constitutes a pseudogene. This CDR3 has 10 amino acids.

The CDR3 protein is CASRQVTGGNTEAFF. As DNA, the CDR3 is TGCGCCAGCAGACAGGTGACAGGGGGGAACACTGAAGCTTTCTTT. This chain links TRBV5-1 with TRBJ1-1, with 9 positions matching TRBD1. This CDR3 has 15 residues. The germline gives CDR1 SGHRS, CDR2 YFSETQ. V shed 5 bases, J shed 1 base, and the junction held 6 bases outside the gene matches.

The rearrangement joins TRBV4-1 to TRBJ1-2; D is possibly TRBD1 (6 bases). The CDR3 is 16 residues long. V lost 2 bases and J 0 bases, leaving 13 bases between the germline ends. CDR1 MGHRA and CDR2 YSYEKL come from the germline V gene. Here the CDR3 reads CASSQPRQEPNYGYTF. The DNA of the CDR3 is TGCGCCAGCAGCCAACCCCGACAGGAACCTAACTATGGCTACACCTTC.

This clone was seen once. V usage is TRBV4-1 and J usage is TRBJ2-5; 12 nucleotides line up with TRBD2. This CDR3 comprises 17 residues. Germline V CDR1 and CDR2: MGHRA, YSYEKL. V was clipped by 3 bases and J by 3 bases; unmatched bases: 8. In nucleotides, the CDR3 is TGCGCCAGCAGCCATTCAACCGCTAGCGGGAGGGAAGAGACCCAGTACTTC. It translates to CASSHSTASGREETQYF.

The rearrangement links TRBV11-2 to TRBJ1-3; the D gene is possibly TRBD1 (5 bases). CDR3 size: 16 residues. Per the germline V gene, CDR1 is SGHAT and CDR2 is FQNNGV. The V gene lost 5 bases and the J gene lost 2 bases, with 16 bases spanning the gap. For the CDR3, the DNA is TGTGCCAGCAGCCCGACCGGGGGGAATGCTGGAAACACCATATATTTT. As protein: CASSPTGGNAGNTIYF.